The 12 T cell receptor beta chains below all came from one sample that was sequenced in a study of CD8+ T cells in alopecia areata. Once RNA had been extracted, it was reverse transcribed into cDNA to act as the sequencing template. Clones were read by immunoSEQ multiplex PCR, and TCRdb kept only the in-frame ones, dropping some. The sample lists under 130,000 clones; approximately 52% were seen once. The sequenced material came from CD4+ T cells sorted from blood. These receptors were taken from a human donor in good health.

The J gene is TRBJ1-2, the V gene TRBV29-1, with TRBD1 matching 8 bases. V shed 7 bases and J 6 bases; nucleotides not matched to a gene: 7. The CDR3 extends over 12 amino acids. CDR1 is SQVTM, CDR2 ANQGSEA, per germline. CDR3 sequence (DNA): TGCAGCGCTCGTGACAGGGGTCATGGCTACACCTTC. Translating gives CSARDRGHGYTF.

The rearrangement joins TRBV5-6 to TRBJ1-6; perhaps TRBD1 as D (5 bases). Germline loops: CDR1 SGHDT, CDR2 YYEEEE. The ends were cut back, 1 base at V and 2 bases at J, with 13 bases in the middle. The CDR3 totals 17 residues. The CDR3 is CASSLRQGGTYNSPLHF. The CDR3 coding sequence is TGTGCCAGCAGCTTGAGGCAGGGTGGAACCTATAATTCACCCCTCCACTTT.

This clone was seen a handful of times. The chain has TRBV28 and TRBJ1-5; D not certain. This CDR3 comprises 15 residues. The V end lost 1 base, the J end lost 3 bases, and 10 bases lay between the germline ends. In germline, CDR1 is MDHEN, CDR2 SYDVKM. CDR3 loop: CASSLSGAYNQPQHF. In DNA, the CDR3 is TGTGCCAGCAGTTTATCCGGAGCTTACAATCAGCCCCAGCATTTT.

This chain uses TRBV5-1 with TRBJ2-3, with 10 bases lining up with TRBD1. The J segment lost 2 bases and the V segment lost 7 bases, leaving 1 base of the junction unmatched. This CDR3 has 13 residues. The germline CDR1 and CDR2 sequences are SGHRS and YFSETQ. The CDR3 loop is CASGQGDTDTQYF. The CDR3 DNA reads as TGCGCCAGCGGACAGGGGGACACAGATACGCAGTATTTT.

To note about this clone: Different DNA sequences within this sample yield the same CDR3. The rearrangement uses TRBV5-1 and TRBJ2-5, with D hard to call. Germline V gene data show CDR1 as SGHRS and CDR2 as YFSETQ. The CDR3 sequence is 11 residues long. V was trimmed by 1 base and J by 5 bases, leaving 3 bases between them. CDR3 sequence (DNA): TGCGCCAGCAGCTTGAGGGAGACCCAGTACTTC. This gives the protein CASSLRETQYF.

This clone was picked up many times. The chain joins TRBV5-1 to TRBJ2-7; 11 positions match TRBD2. V was pared by 4 bases and J by 4 bases, with 7 bases of the junction left unmatched. The CDR3 is 15 residues long. Looked up from germline, CDR1 is SGHRS and CDR2 is YFSETQ. The CDR3 coding sequence is TGCGCCAGCAGCCCCGGGACTAGCGGAAAGTACGAGCAGTACTTC. Its translation is CASSPGTSGKYEQYF.

This clone was counted between two and nine times. The gene calls are TRBV30 and TRBJ2-7; a weak D match, TRBD1 (8 bases). Germline V CDR1 and CDR2: GTSNPN, SVGIG (reference sequence). V dropped 3 bases and J dropped 1 base, with 13 bases sitting between them. This CDR3 has 14 amino acids. As DNA, the CDR3 is TGTGCCTGGAGGTACAGGGGGGGATCCTACGAGCAGTACTTC. Its protein product is CAWRYRGGSYEQYF.

The chain employs TRBV5-1 and TRBJ2-7, with D uncertain. The CDR3 is 14 amino acids. The V end lost 4 bases, the J end lost 2 bases, and 13 bases lay between the germline ends. Germline-derived CDR1 and CDR2 are SGHRS and YFSETQ. The CDR3 loop reads CASSPRAGAYEQYF. DNA of the CDR3: TGCGCCAGCAGCCCAAGAGCAGGAGCCTACGAGCAGTACTTC.

The V and J genes are TRBV4-3 and TRBJ2-1, with D possibly TRBD2 on 5 matching bases. CDR1 is LGHNA and CDR2 is YSLEER in the germline V gene. Trimming shortened V by 4 bases and J by 8 bases, and 24 bases separated the two germline ends. This CDR3 is 17 amino acids long. The CDR3 protein is CASSPAPGPRGHDEQFF. CDR3 nucleotides: TGCGCCAGCAGCCCTGCACCGGGCCCCCGAGGGCACGATGAGCAGTTCTTC.

This sequence joins TRBV14 and TRBJ1-1; TRBD1 is a possible D gene (5 bases). CDR3 size: 13 residues. V was trimmed by 2 bases and J by 5 bases, leaving 9 bases between them. Per germline, CDR1 SGHDN and CDR2 FVKESK. Here the CDR3 reads CASSQLGGTEAFF. The CDR3 nucleotides read TGTGCCAGCAGCCAACTCGGGGGTACTGAAGCTTTCTTT.

The chain uses TRBV30 and TRBJ1-4; D is unresolved. The V and J ends lost 3 bases and 4 bases respectively, with 12 bases between them. CDR3 length: 14 amino acids. From germline, CDR1 is GTSNPN and CDR2 SVGIG (reference sequence). In DNA, the CDR3 is TGTGCCTGGAGCCAACAGTCCTTTAATGAAAAACTGTTTTTT. It translates to CAWSQQSFNEKLFF. The full variable domain, in which reference TRBV30 and TRBJ1-4 provide the parts outside the CDR3, is SQTIHQWPATLVQPVGSPLSLECTVEGTSNPNLYWYRQAAGRGLQLLFYSVGIGQISSEVPQNLSASRPQDRQFILSSKKLLLSDSGFYLCAWSQQSFNEKLFFGSGTQLSVL.

The chain couples TRBV6-5 to TRBJ1-1; the D gene is possibly TRBD1 (5 bases). CDR3 length equals 14 residues. V shed 2 bases and J shed 1 base, with 8 bases lying between them. Germline V gene data show CDR1 as MNHEY and CDR2 as SVGAGI. Here the CDR3 reads CASSYSQGNTEAFF. The DNA for the CDR3 is TGTGCCAGCAGTTACAGTCAGGGGAACACTGAAGCTTTCTTT.